Here is one T cell receptor beta chain with its context. Its antigen remains unknown. The T cells that were sequenced for TCR beta were CD8+ and CD4+ cells from blood. This specimen comes from a study of CD8 T cells in Susac syndrome. General study findings and limits: Across the total CD8+ repertoires, 15 to 20 Susac-specific public clones were detected, and across the CD8+ TEMRA repertoires, roughly five such clones were detected.

With random hexamers, about 0.5 to 1 ug RNA was reverse transcribed. Each CDR3 protein is one row after TCRdb ran MiXCR on the immunoSEQ multiplex PCR reads. The sample records about 83,000 distinct CDR3 sequences, approximately 95% being singletons. CDR1 is MNHEY and CDR2 is SMNVEV in the germline V gene (reference sequence). V dropped 5 bases and J dropped 5; count of bases not matched to a gene: 6. CDR3 length: 14 residues. Sequencing was carried out using CD8+ T cells from PBMCs. This TCR derives from a human donor with Susac syndrome. The chain recombines TRBV27 with TRBJ1-2; 9 bases align to TRBD1. CDR3 nucleotide sequence: TGTGCCAGCAGTCCCGGGACAGGGAGTTATGGCTACACCTTC. This codes for CASSPGTGSYGYTF.